This TCR beta chain was documented in a study of blood T cell repertoires in COVID-19. Across the whole study: T cells, B-cell-depleted T cells, or PBMCs provided the cDNA or gDNA that served as material.

Methods used by the authors: How many nucleated cells were present was estimated from reference gene primer amplification. Clones were sequenced by immunoSEQ multiplex PCR, and TCRdb holds only the in-frame ones, with some missing. V and J calls and clone size are as listed in that table; D and trimming were resolved from the DNA. In the table there are roughly 320,000 clones, 85% to 95% of which are singletons. The CDR3 consists of 15 residues. V shed 3 bases and J 3 bases; nucleotides not matched to a gene: 5. From germline, CDR1 is SGHDT and CDR2 YYEEEE. Participants were aged 18 to 89 years, lived in about two dozen US areas, and enrolled virtually. Grouping used clinical history reported by participants in a survey and questionnaire.

The gene calls are TRBV5-6 and TRBJ1-3; 8 positions agree with TRBD1. The clonotype was recovered from a woman aged 25 to 39 who had been exposed to COVID-19. Material for sequencing was PBMCs or T cells enriched from blood (not recorded which). CDR3 coding DNA: TGTGCCAGCAGCTCCTGGACAGGGAATGGAAACACCATATATTTT. The encoded protein is CASSSWTGNGNTIYF. Drawing the rest from reference TRBV5-6 and TRBJ1-3, the complete variable domain is DAGVTQSPTHLIKTRGQQVTLRCSPKSGHDTVSWYQQALGQGPQFIFQYYEEEERQRGNFPDRFSGHQFPNYSSELNVNALLLGDSALYLCASSSWTGNGNTIYFGEGSWLTVV.